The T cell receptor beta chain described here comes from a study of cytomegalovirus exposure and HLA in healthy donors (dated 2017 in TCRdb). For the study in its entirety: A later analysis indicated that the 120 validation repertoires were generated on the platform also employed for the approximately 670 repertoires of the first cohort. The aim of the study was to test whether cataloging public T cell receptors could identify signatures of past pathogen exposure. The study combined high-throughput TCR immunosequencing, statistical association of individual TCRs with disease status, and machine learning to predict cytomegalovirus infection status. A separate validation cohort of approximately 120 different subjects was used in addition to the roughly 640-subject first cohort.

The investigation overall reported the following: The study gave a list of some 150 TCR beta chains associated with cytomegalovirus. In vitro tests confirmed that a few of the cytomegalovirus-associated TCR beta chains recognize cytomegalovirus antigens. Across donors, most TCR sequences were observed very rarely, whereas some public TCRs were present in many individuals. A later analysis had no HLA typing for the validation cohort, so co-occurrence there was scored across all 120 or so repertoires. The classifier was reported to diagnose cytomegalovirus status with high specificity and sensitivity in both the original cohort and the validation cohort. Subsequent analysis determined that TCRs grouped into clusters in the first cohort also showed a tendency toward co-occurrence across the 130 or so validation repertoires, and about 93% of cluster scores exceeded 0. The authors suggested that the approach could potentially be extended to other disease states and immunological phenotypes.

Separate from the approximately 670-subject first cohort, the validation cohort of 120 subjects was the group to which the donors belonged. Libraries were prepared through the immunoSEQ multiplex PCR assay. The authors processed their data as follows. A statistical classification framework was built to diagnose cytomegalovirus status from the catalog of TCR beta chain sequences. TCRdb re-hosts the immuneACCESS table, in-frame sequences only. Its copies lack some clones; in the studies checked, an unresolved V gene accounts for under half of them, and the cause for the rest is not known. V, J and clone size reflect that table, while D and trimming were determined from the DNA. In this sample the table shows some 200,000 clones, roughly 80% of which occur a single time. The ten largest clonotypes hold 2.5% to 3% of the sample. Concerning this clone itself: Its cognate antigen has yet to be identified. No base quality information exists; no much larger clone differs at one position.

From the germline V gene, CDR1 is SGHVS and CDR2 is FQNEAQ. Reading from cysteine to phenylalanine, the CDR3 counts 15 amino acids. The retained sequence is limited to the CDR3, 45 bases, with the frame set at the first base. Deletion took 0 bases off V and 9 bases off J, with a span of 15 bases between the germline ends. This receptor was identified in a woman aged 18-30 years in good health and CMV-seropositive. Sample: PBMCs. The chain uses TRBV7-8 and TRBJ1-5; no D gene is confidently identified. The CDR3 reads CASSLARRGAPPQHF. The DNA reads TGTGCCAGCAGCTTAGCGCGTAGAGGTGCTCCGCCCCAGCATTTT. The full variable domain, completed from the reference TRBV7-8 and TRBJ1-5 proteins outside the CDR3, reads GAGVSQSPRYKVAKRGQDVALRCDPISGHVSLFWYQQALGQGPEFLTYFQNEAQLDKSGLPSDRFFAERPEGSVSTLKIQRTQQEDSAVYLCASSLARRGAPPQHFGDGTRLSIL.